The 4 T cell receptor beta chains below all came from one sample that was sequenced in a study of T cell changes during pregnancy in multiple sclerosis. Sequencing used immunoSEQ multiplex PCR; TCRdb keeps in-frame clones, though not all of them. Of around 63,000 clones listed, roughly 92% were seen once; the top ten hold less than 3.5%. This sample comprised peripheral blood, obtained in the third trimester of pregnancy. All receptors derive from a female donor in good health, enrolled as a control in a pregnancy study.

For the CDR3, the DNA is TGTGCCACCAGCAGAGATTTGATGGGACAGACGAACACTGAAGCTTTCTTT. This gives the protein CATSRDLMGQTNTEAFF. The rearrangement uses TRBV15 and TRBJ1-1, with TRBD1 matching 7 bases. The CDR3 is 17 residues long. Germline V gives CDR1 LNHNV, CDR2 YYDKDF (reference sequence). V lost 0 bases to trimming and J lost 1 base; unmatched junction nucleotides: 8.

This clone showed up just a few times. This chain connects TRBV2 to TRBJ2-2; 10 bases agree with TRBD1. J lost 3 bases, V lost 7 bases, and 2 bases had no gene match. The CDR3 loop spans 14 amino acids. From germline, CDR1 is SNHLY and CDR2 FYNNEI. DNA of the CDR3: TGTGCCAGCAAGGGGACAGGGGACACCGGGGAGCTGTTTTTT. It specifies CASKGTGDTGELFF. The whole variable domain, filled in from reference TRBV2 and TRBJ2-2, reads EPEVTQTPSHQVTQMGQEVILRCVPISNHLYFYWYRQILGQKVEFLVSFYNNEISEKSEIFDDQFSVERPDGSNFTLKIRSTKLEDSAMYFCASKGTGDTGELFFGEGSRLTVL.

The chain employs TRBV29-1 and TRBJ1-1; D possibly corresponds to TRBD1 (6 bases). Germline assignment: CDR1 SQVTM and CDR2 ANQGSEA. Between the trimmed V and J ends, which lost 1 base and 8 bases, there was a span of 14 bases. The CDR3 covers 13 residues. The CDR3 region is CSVEVGGGSEAFF. The CDR3 DNA reads TGCAGCGTTGAAGTGGGGGGGGGCAGCGAAGCTTTCTTT.

The chain links TRBV6-6 to TRBJ2-6; D unclear. Germline CDR1 MNHNY, CDR2 SVGAGI (reference sequence). The CDR3 is 12 amino acids. V lost 4 bases, J lost 4 bases, and 2 bases lay in between. CDR3 region: CASSSGANVLTF. The CDR3 nucleotides are TGTGCCAGCAGTTCAGGGGCCAACGTCCTGACTTTC.